What follows are 9 T cell receptor beta chains derived from one specimen sequenced in a study of cytomegalovirus exposure and HLA in healthy donors. Sequencing was performed with immunoSEQ multiplex PCR; in TCRdb, only in-frame clones are kept and a portion is missing. The sample has more than 110,000 clones; about nine tenths are singletons. The sample taken for sequencing was PBMCs. The receptors were sampled from a man between 18 and 35 years old in good health and CMV-seronegative.

CDR3 sequence reads: CASSPREGAYEQYF. The CDR3 bases are TGTGCCAGCAGCCCCAGGGAGGGGGCCTACGAGCAGTACTTC. V and J are TRBV28 and TRBJ2-7; the D gene is possibly TRBD2 (7 bases). The germline CDR1 and CDR2 sequences are MDHEN and SYDVKM. Trimming removed 6 bases at V and 2 bases at J, with 14 bases between. The CDR3 loop spans 14 amino acids.

The CDR3 DNA follows: TGTGCCACGGACAGGGGAGACAATCAGCCCCAGCATTTT. Residues: CATDRGDNQPQHF. This chain connects TRBV2 to TRBJ1-5; 9 bases line up with TRBD1. The CDR3 consists of 13 residues. With 10 bases clipped from V and 3 bases from J, the junction kept 4 bases outside the gene matches. Germline CDR1 and CDR2: SNHLY and FYNNEI.

This chain connects TRBV27 to TRBJ2-5; 12 nucleotides line up with TRBD1. Looked up from germline, CDR1 is MNHEY and CDR2 is SMNVEV (reference sequence). The CDR3 totals 15 residues. V dropped 4 bases and J dropped 5; count of bases not matched to a gene: 5. The CDR3 region is CASSWDRGLAETQYF. The CDR3 nucleotides are TGTGCCAGCAGTTGGGACAGGGGGCTAGCGGAGACCCAGTACTTC.

The chain combines TRBV9 with TRBJ2-6; D ambiguous. V was clipped by 5 bases and J by 0 bases, with 9 bases between them. This CDR3 is 15 amino acids long. Per the germline V gene, CDR1 is SGDLS and CDR2 is YYNGEE. The CDR3: CASSAEDSGANVLTF. DNA for the CDR3: TGTGCCAGCAGTGCAGAGGACTCTGGGGCCAACGTCCTGACTTTC.

The chain uses TRBV7-2 and TRBJ2-7; possible D gene TRBD1, 6 bases. The ends were cut back, 1 base at V and 2 bases at J, with 12 bases in the middle. CDR3 length: 15 residues. Germline V lookup: CDR1 SGHTA, CDR2 FQGNSA. The CDR3 DNA is TGTGCCAGCAGCTTAGATGGGGACAAGCCCTACGAGCAGTACTTC. Translation: CASSLDGDKPYEQYF.

The CDR3 DNA reads as TGTGCCAGCAGCTTACGGACAGGGATAAGCTACGAGCAGTACTTC. It is translated as CASSLRTGISYEQYF. The V call is TRBV11-3, the J call TRBJ2-7, with TRBD1 identical over 8 bases. Trimming at V came to 2 bases and at J to 3 bases, leaving 6 bases not matched to a gene. Per germline, CDR1 SGHNT and CDR2 YENEEA. This CDR3 comprises 15 residues.

The chain combines TRBV14 with TRBJ2-1, with D possibly being TRBD2 (6 bases). Germline assignment: CDR1 SGHDN and CDR2 FVKESK. V was clipped by 0 bases and J by 9 bases, with 15 bases between them. The CDR3 totals 15 residues. CDR3 coding DNA: TGTGCCAGCAGCCAAGAGCGACCAAGGGGAGGTGAGCAGTTCTTC. Its translation is CASSQERPRGGEQFF.

The chain couples TRBV4-1 to TRBJ1-5; D unresolved. Germline lookup yields CDR1 MGHRA and CDR2 YSYEKL. V lost 1 base, J lost 0 bases, and 10 bases lay in between. The CDR3 length is 16 residues. CDR3 bases: TGCGCCAGCAGCCAAGTGGCAGGCGATAGCAATCAGCCCCAGCATTTT. This translates into CASSQVAGDSNQPQHF.

J is TRBJ1-1 and V is TRBV4-1, with 8 bases fitting TRBD1. Germline V gene data show CDR1 as MGHRA and CDR2 as YSYEKL. The CDR3 runs to 15 residues. V shed 4 bases and J 4 bases; nucleotides not matched to a gene: 8. This CDR3 reads CASSRQGSDGTEAFF. CDR3 in DNA: TGCGCCAGCAGCCGACAGGGGTCGGATGGCACTGAAGCTTTCTTT.